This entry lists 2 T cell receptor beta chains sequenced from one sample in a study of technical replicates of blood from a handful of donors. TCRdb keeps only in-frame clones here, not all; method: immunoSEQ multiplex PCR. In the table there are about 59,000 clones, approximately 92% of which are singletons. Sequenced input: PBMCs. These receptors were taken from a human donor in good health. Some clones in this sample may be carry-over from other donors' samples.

CDR3 protein: CASSLGPTLGYGYTF. The CDR3 DNA sequence: TGCGCCAGCAGCTTGGGTCCGACTTTAGGCTATGGCTACACCTTC. The chain couples TRBV5-1 to TRBJ1-2, with D hard to call. Between the trimmed V and J ends, which lost 0 bases and 4 bases, there was a span of 13 bases. This CDR3 is 15 amino acids long. Germline assignment: CDR1 SGHRS and CDR2 YFSETQ.

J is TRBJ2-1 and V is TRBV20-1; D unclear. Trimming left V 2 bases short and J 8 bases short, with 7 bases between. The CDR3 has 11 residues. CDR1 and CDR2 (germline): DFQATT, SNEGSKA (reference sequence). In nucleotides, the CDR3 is TGCAGTGCTAGAAAAGACTATGAGCAGTTCTTC. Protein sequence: CSARKDYEQFF.